This T cell receptor beta chain stems from a study of T cells in Graves' hyperthyroidism and ophthalmopathy. This clonotype appeared many times. TCR beta CDR3 sequences were amplified from RNA transcripts. First-round RT-PCR targeting the TCR CDR3 was performed with the HTBI primer set. TCRdb itself ran the multiplex PCR reads through MiXCR, one entry per CDR3 protein. The table includes approximately 590,000 distinct CDR3 sequences, around 16% detected once. This CDR3 contains 16 residues. The germline CDR1 and CDR2 sequences are KGHSH and LQKENI. Trimming took 8 bases from V and 0 from J; bases not matched to a gene: 6.

V usage is TRBV18 and J usage is TRBJ2-2; 10 nucleotides align to TRBD1. Specimen: blood. This receptor was obtained from a woman aged 25 to 39 with Graves' hyperthyroidism. In DNA form, the CDR3 reads TGTGCCAGCAGTCCCGGACAGGGGGCGAACACCGGGGAGCTGTTTTTT. This sequence encodes CASSPGQGANTGELFF.